What follows are 18 T cell receptor beta chains derived from one specimen sequenced in a study of blood T cell repertoires in COVID-19. Assay used: immunoSEQ multiplex PCR; TCRdb lists only in-frame clones, some missing. The sample holds a few hundred thousand clones, approximately 88% seen once. The sample comprised peripheral blood. Source of these receptors: a woman between 65 and 79 years old with COVID-19, enrolled during active disease.

This chain links TRBV10-3 with TRBJ2-1, with 8 bases fitting TRBD2. Germline V gene data show CDR1 as ENHRY and CDR2 as SYGVKD. J gave up 8 bases and V 4 bases, and 7 bases lay outside the gene matches. The CDR3 extends over 14 amino acids. The CDR3 reads CAISAGTSNHEQFF. The CDR3 coding sequence is TGTGCCATCAGTGCCGGGACTAGTAACCATGAGCAGTTCTTC.

The chain recombines TRBV23-1 with TRBJ1-2; a possible D gene is TRBD1 (5 bases). TRBV23-1 is an open reading frame whose function is uncertain. V was trimmed by 4 bases and J by 0 bases, leaving 24 bases between them. CDR3 length: 19 amino acids. CDR3 DNA: TGCGCCAGCAGTCCATCTGGGGCCGCGCCGGCAGGGTCTAACTATGGCTACACCTTC. Residues: CASSPSGAAPAGSNYGYTF.

V is TRBV6-5 and J is TRBJ1-1, with D uncertain. CDR1 is MNHEY, CDR2 SVGAGI, per germline. V was shortened by 6 bases and J by 0 bases, with 8 bases between the two germline ends. The CDR3 is 13 residues long. CDR3 protein: CASRRLMNTEAFF. The CDR3 region has the DNA TGTGCCAGCAGGCGACTCATGAACACTGAAGCTTTCTTT.

The rearrangement uses TRBV25-1 and TRBJ2-7, with D maybe TRBD1 (6 bases). This CDR3 comprises 14 residues. V was cut by 5 bases and J by 4 bases, with 15 bases left in between. Germline lookup yields CDR1 MGHDK and CDR2 SYGVNS. The CDR3 bases are TGTGCCAGCAGTAGTCCAGGGGAGAAGTACGAGCAGTACTTC. It codes for CASSSPGEKYEQYF.

The chain carries TRBV20-1 and TRBJ1-3; no clear D. The V end lost 3 bases, the J end lost 0 bases, and 6 bases lay between the germline ends. The CDR3 consists of 13 residues. The V gene's germline CDR1 is DFQATT and CDR2 SNEGSKA (reference sequence). The CDR3 region is CSASWSSGNTIYF. The DNA of the CDR3 is TGCAGTGCTAGTTGGAGCTCTGGAAACACCATATATTTT.

The V and J genes are TRBV2 and TRBJ2-5, with a possible D match to TRBD2 (6 bases). CDR3 length: 13 residues. Trimming left V 7 bases short and J 2 bases short, with 11 bases between. In germline, CDR1 is SNHLY, CDR2 FYNNEI. The CDR3 region is CASTRGVQETQYF. In DNA, the CDR3 is TGTGCCAGCACTCGCGGGGTTCAAGAGACCCAGTACTTC. The variable domain in full, completed from reference TRBV2 and TRBJ2-5, reads EPEVTQTPSHQVTQMGQEVILRCVPISNHLYFYWYRQILGQKVEFLVSFYNNEISEKSEIFDDQFSVERPDGSNFTLKIRSTKLEDSAMYFCASTRGVQETQYFGPGTRLLVL.

The rearrangement joins TRBV30 to TRBJ2-7; TRBD2 matches 8 bases. Germline V CDR1 and CDR2: GTSNPN, SVGIG (reference sequence). V was clipped by 5 bases and J by 5 bases; unmatched bases: 11. The CDR3 is 14 residues long. The CDR3: CAWDPSGGPHEQYF. The CDR3 region has the DNA TGTGCCTGGGACCCCTCGGGAGGGCCTCACGAGCAGTACTTC.

The chain couples TRBV5-1 to TRBJ1-3; 7 bases are a match to TRBD1. CDR3 length equals 16 residues. Per germline, CDR1 SGHRS and CDR2 YFSETQ. The trim removed 0 bases at V and 2 bases at J, leaving 5 bases unmatched. CDR3 DNA sequence: TGCGCCAGCAGCTTGGGTCAGGGGGAAGCTGGAAACACCATATATTTT. It encodes CASSLGQGEAGNTIYF.

Concerning this clone: In the same sample, other DNA sequences code for this CDR3. This rearrangement joins TRBV7-9 to TRBJ1-5; TRBD1 agrees at 7 bases. The CDR3 has 14 residues. J gave up 6 bases and V 1 base, and 3 bases lay outside the gene matches. Germline CDR1 is SEHNR and CDR2 is FQNEAQ (reference sequence). CDR3 DNA sequence: TGTGCCAGCAGCTTAGGACAGGGAGGTCAGCCCCAGCATTTT. This encodes CASSLGQGGQPQHF.

This chain connects TRBV5-1 to TRBJ1-2; D gene uncertain. Trimming took 3 bases from V and 4 from J, leaving 13 bases between them. This CDR3 is 14 amino acids long. The germline V gene has CDR1 SGHRS and CDR2 YFSETQ. CDR3 sequence: CASSSRPGLYGYTF. The CDR3 coding sequence is TGCGCCAGCAGCTCCCGACCTGGACTCTATGGCTACACCTTC.

This clone occurred a few times. V gene TRBV13 combines with J gene TRBJ1-2; 7 bases match TRBD1. The CDR3 is made up of 13 amino acids. Trimming at V came to 4 bases and at J to 2 bases, leaving 1 base not matched to a gene. Per germline, CDR1 PRHDT and CDR2 FYEKMQ (reference sequence). CDR3 sequence: CASSWGQNYGYTF. CDR3 DNA sequence: TGTGCCAGCAGCTGGGGACAGAACTATGGCTACACCTTC.

The gene calls are TRBV30 and TRBJ1-2; TRBD1 is a possible D gene (6 bases). With 3 bases removed from V and 6 bases from J, the gap between germline ends came to 17 bases. Germline V gene sequence: CDR1 GTSNPN, CDR2 SVGIG (reference sequence). The CDR3 consists of 14 residues. CDR3 DNA: TGTGCCTGGAGGTTAGGGGGACCCGAAAATGGCTACACCTTC. The encoded protein is CAWRLGGPENGYTF. Based on the CDR3 plus reference TRBV30 and TRBJ1-2, the full variable domain is SQTIHQWPATLVQPVGSPLSLECTVEGTSNPNLYWYRQAAGRGLQLLFYSVGIGQISSEVPQNLSASRPQDRQFILSSKKLLLSDSGFYLCAWRLGGPENGYTFGSGTRLTVV.

This clone was observed a handful of times. This sequence joins TRBV9 and TRBJ2-4; D remains ambiguous. V lost 3 bases and J 6 bases, leaving 7 bases between the germline ends. The CDR3 length is 12 residues. Germline lookup yields CDR1 SGDLS and CDR2 YYNGEE. CDR3 sequence (DNA): TGTGCCAGCAGCGCAGGTGGAAACATTCAGTACTTC. It yields the protein CASSAGGNIQYF.

The V and J genes are TRBV3-1 (or the pseudogene TRBV3-2) and TRBJ2-7; TRBD2 matches at 8 bases. V dropped 6 bases and J dropped 6; count of bases not matched to a gene: 10. Germline V CDR1 and CDR2: LGHDT, YNNKEL (reference sequence). The CDR3 is made up of 14 amino acids. In DNA, the CDR3 is TGTGCCAGCAGGTTAGACGGGAGGGCTTCCGAGCAGTACTTC. This encodes CASRLDGRASEQYF.

The CDR3, as DNA: TGTGCCAGCAGTTCTATGCCCAAAACCCACACTGAAGCTTTCTTT. Its translation is CASSSMPKTHTEAFF. The chain recombines TRBV6-5 with TRBJ1-1; D not resolved. Germline V gene sequence: CDR1 MNHEY, CDR2 SVGAGI. The CDR3 has 15 amino acids. Trimming cost V 4 bases and J 3 bases, with 15 bases left between them.

The rearrangement joins TRBV30 to TRBJ2-7, with D hard to call. V lost 2 bases and J lost 2, with 10 bases in between. This CDR3 has 13 residues. CDR1 GTSNPN and CDR2 SVGIG come from the germline V gene (reference sequence). The CDR3 DNA follows: TGTGCCTGGAGTCTGACATCCCCCTACGAGCAGTACTTC. It translates to CAWSLTSPYEQYF.

This chain connects TRBV18 to TRBJ1-2; TRBD1 might be the D (6 bases). CDR1 and CDR2 from the germline V gene are KGHSH and LQKENI. The CDR3 is made up of 14 amino acids. Trimming stripped 4 bases from V and 4 bases from J, with 13 bases between. This CDR3 reads CASSQQDSFYGYTF. The DNA for the CDR3 is TGTGCCAGCTCACAACAGGACAGTTTCTATGGCTACACCTTC.

This chain uses TRBV3-1 (or the pseudogene TRBV3-2) with TRBJ1-2, with TRBD1 matching 8 bases. Germline V gene lookup returns CDR1 LGHDT and CDR2 YNNKEL (reference sequence). This CDR3 has 15 amino acids. V was pared by 2 bases and J by 7 bases, with 9 bases of the junction left unmatched. CDR3 sequence (DNA): TGTGCCAGCAGCCAAATGGCCAGGGGGCAGCGTGGCTACACCTTC. Amino acid sequence: CASSQMARGQRGYTF.